These 26 T cell receptor beta chains originate from one sample sequenced in a study of shared clonotypes between healthy human individuals. Using immunoSEQ multiplex PCR, the repertoire was profiled, and TCRdb retains in-frame clones only, with some absent. The table records about 1 million clones, approximately 68% of them present only once. Input material: memory CD4+ T cells sorted from blood. The subset was: CD45RA-negative fraction. The receptors come from a man aged 18 to 30 in good health.

J is TRBJ2-1 and V is TRBV21-1; the table's D call, TRBD1, has no DNA check behind it. TRBV21-1 is listed as a pseudogene. This CDR3 is built from 15 residues. CDR3 sequence (DNA): TGTGCCAGCAGCAAAGCAAGGGGGCCGACTCATGAGCAGTTCTTC. This gives the protein CASSKARGPTHEQFF.

The chain couples TRBV18 to TRBJ1-1; no reliable D call. The germline V and J ends were trimmed by 0 bases and 0 bases, with 5 bases remaining between them. There are 14 residues in the CDR3. The germline V gene encodes CDR1 KGHSH and CDR2 LQKENI. CDR3 nucleotides: TGTGCCAGCTCACCACCTCACCTGAACACTGAAGCTTTCTTT. Amino acids: CASSPPHLNTEAFF.

The rearrangement joins TRBV18 to TRBJ2-3; D gene ambiguous. The CDR3 length is 14 residues. V lost 6 bases to trimming and J lost 4 bases, with 14 bases between them. Per the germline V gene, CDR1 is KGHSH and CDR2 is LQKENI. CDR3 DNA sequence: TGTGCCAGCTCCCTGAACAAGGGTTCAGATACGCAGTATTTT. Residues: CASSLNKGSDTQYF.

The chain joins TRBV6-5 to TRBJ2-7; 14 bases fit TRBD2. After removal of 6 bases from V and 5 bases from J, the junction contained 3 bases not matched to a gene. CDR1 and CDR2 from the germline V gene are MNHEY and SVGAGI. CDR3 length equals 14 residues. The CDR3 is CASSRLAGGDEQYF. CDR3 in DNA: TGTGCCAGCAGCCGACTAGCGGGGGGGGACGAGCAGTACTTC.

This clone was seen only once. The rearrangement uses TRBV5-6 and TRBJ2-5; 12 positions match TRBD1. V trimming: 6 bases; J trimming: 1 base; junction bases outside the gene matches: 10. Germline V lookup: CDR1 SGHDT, CDR2 YYEEEE. There are 17 residues in the CDR3. CDR3 sequence: CASNPTGQGAIQETQYF. The CDR3 nucleotides read TGTGCCAGCAACCCAACGGGACAGGGGGCGATCCAAGAGACCCAGTACTTC.

For this clone: This sample also contains other DNA sequences that code for the same CDR3. The genes are TRBV19 and TRBJ2-7, with 9 bases fitting TRBD2. The V gene's germline CDR1 is LNHDA and CDR2 SQIVND (reference sequence). V gave up 5 bases and J gave up 2 bases; unmatched junction bases: 4. CDR3 length: 14 amino acids. This chain's CDR3 is CASSQLAGTYEQYF. CDR3 DNA: TGTGCCAGTAGTCAACTAGCGGGTACCTACGAGCAGTACTTC. The variable domain in full, with the rest retrieved from reference TRBV19 and TRBJ2-7, is DGGITQSPKYLFRKEGQNVTLSCEQNLNHDAMYWYRQDPGQGLRLIYYSQIVNDFQKGDIAEGYSVSREKKESFPLTVTSAQKNPTAFYLCASSQLAGTYEQYFGPGTRLTVT.

Regarding this clone: This sample includes further DNA sequences coding for the same CDR3. The rearrangement links TRBV30 to TRBJ1-5, with no clear D. The CDR3 runs to 13 residues. V gave up 0 bases and J gave up 4 bases, with 7 bases separating them. The germline CDR1 and CDR2 sequences are GTSNPN and SVGIG (reference sequence). The CDR3 loop is CAWSVNSNQPQHF. In DNA, the CDR3 is TGTGCCTGGAGTGTTAACTCTAATCAGCCCCAGCATTTT.

This chain uses TRBV10-1 with TRBJ2-2; 7 nucleotides align to TRBD1. The CDR3 spans 14 residues. From germline, CDR1 is WNHNN and CDR2 SYGVQD (reference sequence). V trimming: 6 bases; J trimming: 4 bases; junction bases outside the gene matches: 5. The CDR3 DNA is TGCGCCAGCAGGGCGGACAGGTTCACCGGGGAGCTGTTTTTT. Translation: CASRADRFTGELFF.

The gene calls are TRBV5-1 and TRBJ2-5; D perhaps matches TRBD1 (6 bases). Trimming pared 3 bases from V and 1 base from J, leaving 10 bases between. There are 14 residues in the CDR3. Looked up from germline, CDR1 is SGHRS and CDR2 is YFSETQ. CDR3 nucleotide sequence: TGCGCCAGCAGCTCTAACAGGGCCCAAGAGACCCAGTACTTC. Residues: CASSSNRAQETQYF.

The chain recombines TRBV5-5 with TRBJ2-5, with D possibly matching TRBD1 (7 bases). Trimming left V 3 bases short and J 5 bases short, with 11 bases between. This CDR3 spans 13 amino acids. Germline CDR1 SGHKS, CDR2 YYEKEE (reference sequence). The CDR3 loop is CASSSTGRETQYF. CDR3 sequence (DNA): TGTGCCAGCAGCTCGACAGGGAGGGAGACCCAGTACTTC.

This clone turned up a few times. The same CDR3 can be traced to other DNA sequences in this sample. The chain carries TRBV11-3 and TRBJ2-7; TRBD2 matches 7 bases. Germline V gives CDR1 SGHNT, CDR2 YENEEA. This CDR3 comprises 14 residues. V was pared by 5 bases and J by 0 bases, with 4 bases of the junction left unmatched. The CDR3 bases are TGTGCCAGCAGCCTCGGCGGGAGCTCCTACGAGCAGTACTTC. It yields the protein CASSLGGSSYEQYF.

The V call is TRBV7-9, the J call TRBJ1-5, with no clear D. In germline, CDR1 is SEHNR, CDR2 FQNEAQ (reference sequence). V lost 0 bases and J 4 bases, leaving 19 bases between the germline ends. The CDR3 runs 18 residues. CDR3 bases: TGTGCCAGCAGCTTAGCGATGGCGTTAAAGCTAGGGAATCAGCCCCAGCATTTT. This sequence encodes CASSLAMALKLGNQPQHF.

Turning to this clone: The same CDR3 can be traced to other DNA sequences in this sample. J is TRBJ2-5 and V is TRBV18, with unresolved D. V lost 3 bases to trimming and J lost 2 bases, with 16 bases between them. The CDR3 totals 16 residues. Germline-derived CDR1 and CDR2 are KGHSH and LQKENI. This chain's CDR3 is CASSPGSGASQETQYF. The CDR3 bases are TGTGCCAGCTCACCCGGCTCCGGCGCGTCTCAAGAGACCCAGTACTTC. Supplemented by reference TRBV18 and TRBJ2-5, the full variable domain reads NAGVMQNPRHLVRRRGQEARLRCSPMKGHSHVYWYRQLPEEGLKFMVYLQKENIIDESGMPKERFSAEFPKEGPSILRIQQVVRGDSAAYFCASSPGSGASQETQYFGPGTRLLVL.

The V call is TRBV5-6, the J call TRBJ2-6; 7 nucleotides agree with TRBD1. The CDR3 length is 15 residues. V shed 3 bases and J 2 bases; nucleotides not matched to a gene: 2. In germline, CDR1 is SGHDT, CDR2 YYEEEE. CDR3 in amino acids: CASSSTGAGANVLTF. The CDR3, as DNA: TGTGCCAGCAGCTCCACAGGGGCTGGGGCCAACGTCCTGACTTTC.

The chain is built from TRBV11-2 and TRBJ1-5; D is uncertain. Germline V CDR1 and CDR2: SGHAT, FQNNGV. Trimming removed 9 bases from V and 5 bases from J, with 14 bases in between. CDR3 size: 13 residues. The CDR3 DNA reads as TGTGCCAGTGCACCTCAGAAGGATCAGCCCCAGCATTTT. Amino acid sequence: CASAPQKDQPQHF.

Remarks on this clone: The identical CDR3 is also encoded by other nucleotide sequences in the sample. V usage is TRBV4-3 and J usage is TRBJ2-5; the D gene is possibly TRBD2 (5 bases). The CDR3 is 13 residues long. Germline V gene sequence: CDR1 LGHNA, CDR2 YSLEER. Trimming cost V 0 bases and J 5 bases, with 7 bases left between them. The DNA of the CDR3 is TGCGCCAGCAGCCAAGATAGAGGGGAGACCCAGTACTTC. Translation: CASSQDRGETQYF.

Regarding this clone: Other DNA sequences in this sample translate to the same CDR3. V and J are TRBV7-2 and TRBJ2-3; TRBD2 agrees at 9 bases. Looked up from germline, CDR1 is SGHTA and CDR2 is FQGNSA. V lost 5 bases to trimming and J lost 2 bases; unmatched junction nucleotides: 2. This CDR3 has 14 residues. The CDR3 reads CASSLGLATDTQYF. The CDR3 nucleotides are TGTGCCAGCAGCCTGGGACTAGCCACAGATACGCAGTATTTT. Full variable domain (missing parts from reference TRBV7-2 and TRBJ2-3): GAGVSQSPSNKVTEKGKDVELRCDPISGHTALYWYRQSLGQGLEFLIYFQGNSAPDKSGLPSDRFSAERTGGSVSTLTIQRTQQEDSAVYLCASSLGLATDTQYFGPGTRLTVL.

This clone came up once. The rearrangement uses TRBV5-6 and TRBJ1-2; 9 bases line up with TRBD1. Losses at the gene ends were 2 bases for V and 4 bases for J; bases not matched to a gene: 6. CDR1 is SGHDT and CDR2 is YYEEEE in the germline V gene. The CDR3 sequence is 15 residues long. The CDR3 DNA follows: TGTGCCAGCAGCTTCTCGACAGGGGGTTTCTATGGCTACACCTTC. Protein: CASSFSTGGFYGYTF. Based on the CDR3 plus reference TRBV5-6 and TRBJ1-2, the full variable domain is DAGVTQSPTHLIKTRGQQVTLRCSPKSGHDTVSWYQQALGQGPQFIFQYYEEEERQRGNFPDRFSGHQFPNYSSELNVNALLLGDSALYLCASSFSTGGFYGYTFGSGTRLTVV.

This chain joins TRBV7-9 and TRBJ1-4; no definite D call. V was shortened by 0 bases and J by 7 bases, with 9 bases between the two germline ends. Germline V gene lookup returns CDR1 SEHNR and CDR2 FQNEAQ (reference sequence). CDR3 size: 14 residues. The CDR3 protein is CASSLALQSEKLFF. CDR3 nucleotide sequence: TGTGCCAGCAGCTTAGCGCTACAGTCTGAAAAACTGTTTTTT.

The rearrangement joins TRBV2 to TRBJ2-1, with D possibly being TRBD1 (7 bases). The CDR3 totals 15 residues. Germline CDR1 reads SNHLY; CDR2 reads FYNNEI. V was cut by 5 bases and J by 5 bases, with 16 bases left in between. Here the CDR3 reads CASSLRGVADNEQFF. CDR3 nucleotides: TGTGCCAGCAGTCTCAGGGGGGTCGCGGACAATGAGCAGTTCTTC.

Points on this clone: The identical CDR3 is also encoded by other nucleotide sequences in the sample. The genes are TRBV28 and TRBJ2-7; D call uncertain. Germline CDR1 is MDHEN and CDR2 is SYDVKM. The CDR3 length is 14 residues. V was trimmed by 6 bases and J by 0 bases, leaving 12 bases between them. The CDR3 DNA is TGTGCCAGCAGCCCCCCCTTAAGCTCCTACGAGCAGTACTTC. Protein sequence: CASSPPLSSYEQYF.

The chain combines TRBV19 with TRBJ2-5, with 8 bases aligning to TRBD1. Germline V gene lookup returns CDR1 LNHDA and CDR2 SQIVND (reference sequence). V shed 3 bases and J 6 bases; nucleotides not matched to a gene: 6. The CDR3 is made up of 14 amino acids. DNA of the CDR3: TGTGCCAGTAGTATGGCTGGACAGGGTAAGACCCAGTACTTC. It specifies CASSMAGQGKTQYF.

This clone was seen a handful of times. V gene TRBV5-5 combines with J gene TRBJ1-6, with 8 bases aligning to TRBD1. The length of the CDR3 is 14 residues. CDR1 is SGHKS, CDR2 YYEKEE, per germline (reference sequence). V lost 0 bases and J lost 12; bases outside the gene matches: 5. The CDR3 DNA follows: TGTGCCAGCAGCTTGGAACAGGGGGTAGTACCCCTCCACTTT. Its translation: CASSLEQGVVPLHF.

The chain couples TRBV5-5 to TRBJ2-7; no clear D. The CDR3 covers 15 residues. V was pared by 2 bases and J by 5 bases, with 17 bases between. Per germline, CDR1 SGHKS and CDR2 YYEKEE (reference sequence). CDR3 sequence: CASSLSYGQFHEQYF. The CDR3 DNA follows: TGTGCCAGCAGCTTAAGCTATGGGCAGTTCCACGAGCAGTACTTC.

At least ten counts were recorded for this clone. The gene calls are TRBV11-1 and TRBJ2-1, with 13 bases aligning to TRBD2. The CDR3 runs 18 residues. The junction had 11 bases not matched to a gene; V was cut back by 5 bases and J by 4 bases. Germline CDR1 SGHAT, CDR2 FQDESV (reference sequence). The CDR3 region is CASSTRTSGGMGYNEQFF. CDR3 DNA sequence: TGTGCCAGCAGCACCCGGACTAGCGGGGGTATGGGGTACAATGAGCAGTTCTTC.

The chain uses TRBV14 and TRBJ2-3; TRBD1 or TRBD2 may be the D gene (5 bases each). V gave up 3 bases and J gave up 1 base, with 5 bases separating them. Germline values: CDR1 SGHDN, CDR2 FVKESK. This CDR3 comprises 13 residues. CDR3 sequence: CASSQGGTDTQYF. The DNA for the CDR3 is TGTGCCAGCAGCCAGGGGGGCACAGATACGCAGTATTTT.